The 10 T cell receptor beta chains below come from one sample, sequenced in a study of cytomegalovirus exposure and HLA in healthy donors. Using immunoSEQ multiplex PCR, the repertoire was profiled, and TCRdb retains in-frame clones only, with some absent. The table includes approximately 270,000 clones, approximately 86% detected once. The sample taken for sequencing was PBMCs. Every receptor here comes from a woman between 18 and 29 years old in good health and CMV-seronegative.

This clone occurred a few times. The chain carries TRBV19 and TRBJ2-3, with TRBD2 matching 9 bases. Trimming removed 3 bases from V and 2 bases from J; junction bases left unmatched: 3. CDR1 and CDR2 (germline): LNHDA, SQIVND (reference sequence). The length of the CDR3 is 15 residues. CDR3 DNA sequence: TGTGCCAGTAGTATCTCTAGCGGGGCCACAGATACGCAGTATTTT. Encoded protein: CASSISSGATDTQYF.

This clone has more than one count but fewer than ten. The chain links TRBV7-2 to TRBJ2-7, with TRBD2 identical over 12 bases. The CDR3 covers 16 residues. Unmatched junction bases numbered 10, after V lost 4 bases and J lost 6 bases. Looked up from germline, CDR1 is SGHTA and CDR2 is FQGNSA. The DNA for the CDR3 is TGTGCCAGCAGCTCCCCCTCTAGCGGGGGGGCGGGCGAGCAGTACTTC. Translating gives CASSSPSSGGAGEQYF.

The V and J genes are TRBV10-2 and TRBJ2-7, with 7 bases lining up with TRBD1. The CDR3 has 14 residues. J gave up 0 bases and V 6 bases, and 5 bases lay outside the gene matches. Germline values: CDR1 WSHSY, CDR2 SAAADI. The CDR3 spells CASRLTGNSYEQYF. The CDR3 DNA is TGCGCCAGCAGGCTGACAGGGAACTCCTACGAGCAGTACTTC.

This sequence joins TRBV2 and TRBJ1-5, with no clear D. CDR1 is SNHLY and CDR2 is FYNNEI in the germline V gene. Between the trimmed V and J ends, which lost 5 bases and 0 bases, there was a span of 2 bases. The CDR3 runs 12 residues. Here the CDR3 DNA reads TGTGCCAGCAGTCGTAGCAATCAGCCCCAGCATTTT. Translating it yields CASSRSNQPQHF.

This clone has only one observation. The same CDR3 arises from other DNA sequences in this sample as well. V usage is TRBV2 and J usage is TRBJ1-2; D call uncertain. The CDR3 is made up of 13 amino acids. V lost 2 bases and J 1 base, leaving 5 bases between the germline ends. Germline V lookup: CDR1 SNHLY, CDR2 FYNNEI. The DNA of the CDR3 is TGTGCCAGCAGTGAAACCGGTAACTATGGCTACACCTTC. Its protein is CASSETGNYGYTF.

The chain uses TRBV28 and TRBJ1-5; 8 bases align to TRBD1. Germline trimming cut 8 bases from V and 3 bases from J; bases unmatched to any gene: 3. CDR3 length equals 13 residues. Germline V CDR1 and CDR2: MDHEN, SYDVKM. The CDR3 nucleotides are TGTGCCAGCGGACAGGGCGTCAATCAGCCCCAGCATTTT. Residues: CASGQGVNQPQHF.

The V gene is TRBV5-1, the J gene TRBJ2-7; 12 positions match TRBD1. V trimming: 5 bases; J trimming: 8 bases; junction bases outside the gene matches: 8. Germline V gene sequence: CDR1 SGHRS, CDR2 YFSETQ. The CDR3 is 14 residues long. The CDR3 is CASSYWGQGAKQYF. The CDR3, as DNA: TGCGCCAGCAGTTATTGGGGACAGGGGGCAAAGCAGTACTTC.

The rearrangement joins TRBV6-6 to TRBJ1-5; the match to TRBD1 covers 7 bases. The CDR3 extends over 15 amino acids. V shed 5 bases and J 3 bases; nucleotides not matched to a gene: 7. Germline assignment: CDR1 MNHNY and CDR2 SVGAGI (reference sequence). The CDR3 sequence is CASSIRTGPNQPQHF. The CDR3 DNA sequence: TGTGCCAGCAGTATCCGGACAGGACCCAATCAGCCCCAGCATTTT.

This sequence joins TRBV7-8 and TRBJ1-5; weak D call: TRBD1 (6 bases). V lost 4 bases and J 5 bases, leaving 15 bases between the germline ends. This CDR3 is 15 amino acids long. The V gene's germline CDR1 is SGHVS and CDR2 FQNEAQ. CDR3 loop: CASSSVGHYYQPQHF. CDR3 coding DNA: TGTGCCAGCAGCTCGGTGGGACACTATTATCAGCCCCAGCATTTT. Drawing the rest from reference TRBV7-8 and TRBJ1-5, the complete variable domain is GAGVSQSPRYKVAKRGQDVALRCDPISGHVSLFWYQQALGQGPEFLTYFQNEAQLDKSGLPSDRFFAERPEGSVSTLKIQRTQQEDSAVYLCASSSVGHYYQPQHFGDGTRLSIL.

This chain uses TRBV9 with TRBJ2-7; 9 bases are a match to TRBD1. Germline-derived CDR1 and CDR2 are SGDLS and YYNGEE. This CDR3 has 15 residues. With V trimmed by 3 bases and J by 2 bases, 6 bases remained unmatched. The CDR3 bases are TGTGCCAGCAGCGCGACCGGACAGGGGACCTACGAGCAGTACTTC. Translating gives CASSATGQGTYEQYF.